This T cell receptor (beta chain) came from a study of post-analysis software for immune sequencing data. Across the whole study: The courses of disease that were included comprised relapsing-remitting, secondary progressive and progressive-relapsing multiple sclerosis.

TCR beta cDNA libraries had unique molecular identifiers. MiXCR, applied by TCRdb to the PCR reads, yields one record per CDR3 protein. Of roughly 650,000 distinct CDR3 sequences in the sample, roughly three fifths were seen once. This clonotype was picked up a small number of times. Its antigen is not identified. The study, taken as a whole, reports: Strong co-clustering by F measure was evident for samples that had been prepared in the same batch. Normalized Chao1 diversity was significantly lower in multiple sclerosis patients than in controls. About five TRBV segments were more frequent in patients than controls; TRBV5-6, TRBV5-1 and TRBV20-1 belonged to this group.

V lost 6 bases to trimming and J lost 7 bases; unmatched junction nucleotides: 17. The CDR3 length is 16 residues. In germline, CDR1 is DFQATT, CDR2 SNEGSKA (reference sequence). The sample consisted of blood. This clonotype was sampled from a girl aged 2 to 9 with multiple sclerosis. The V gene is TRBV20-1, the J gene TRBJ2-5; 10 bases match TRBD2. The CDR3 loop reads CSAAEGLAGDWGTQYF. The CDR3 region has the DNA TGCAGTGCCGCAGAGGGGCTAGCGGGGGATTGGGGGACCCAGTACTTC.